Listed below are T cell receptor beta chains from one sample, sequenced in a study of blood T cell repertoires in COVID-19. TCRdb keeps only in-frame clones here, not all; method: immunoSEQ multiplex PCR. This table has roughly 300,000 clones, about 83% appearing once. Sequenced input: peripheral blood. The receptors derive from a woman between 50 and 59 years old with acute or convalescent COVID-19. The conserved cysteine and the conserved F or W are not part of the CDR3 here. Each record gives: J gene, V gene, D gene, CDR3 protein. D genes are given only for firm matches.

j_gene: TRBJ1-1
v_gene: TRBV30
d_gene: TRBD1
CDR3aa: ATQQGRNTEAF

j_gene: TRBJ2-3
v_gene: TRBV15
d_gene: .
CDR3aa: ATSRDLTDTQY

j_gene: TRBJ1-4
v_gene: TRBV2
d_gene: .
CDR3aa: ASRVSRTNEKLF

j_gene: TRBJ1-1
v_gene: TRBV5-6
d_gene: .
CDR3aa: ASSLGNEAF

j_gene: TRBJ1-4
v_gene: TRBV28
d_gene: .
CDR3aa: ASRPSVSNEKLF

j_gene: TRBJ1-2
v_gene: TRBV2
d_gene: TRBD1
CDR3aa: ASRMTLQGDGYT

j_gene: TRBJ1-6
v_gene: TRBV14
d_gene: .
CDR3aa: ASSQEEVRGSPLH

j_gene: TRBJ2-7
v_gene: TRBV6-5
d_gene: TRBD1
CDR3aa: ASSRQGEGQPEQY

j_gene: TRBJ1-2
v_gene: TRBV3-1/TRBV3-2
d_gene: .
CDR3aa: ASSQDRGIYT

j_gene: TRBJ2-3
v_gene: TRBV30
d_gene: TRBD2
CDR3aa: AWSPGGGRTDTQY

j_gene: TRBJ2-5
v_gene: TRBV18
d_gene: .
CDR3aa: ASSPRSQETQY

j_gene: TRBJ1-1
v_gene: TRBV19
d_gene: TRBD1
CDR3aa: ASSEDRGGTEAF

j_gene: TRBJ2-1
v_gene: TRBV5-1
d_gene: .
CDR3aa: ASSRGDYNEQF

j_gene: TRBJ1-4
v_gene: TRBV6-4
d_gene: .
CDR3aa: ASSDEWETTNEKLF

j_gene: TRBJ1-2
v_gene: TRBV24-1
d_gene: .
CDR3aa: ATSDWTQGAGYT